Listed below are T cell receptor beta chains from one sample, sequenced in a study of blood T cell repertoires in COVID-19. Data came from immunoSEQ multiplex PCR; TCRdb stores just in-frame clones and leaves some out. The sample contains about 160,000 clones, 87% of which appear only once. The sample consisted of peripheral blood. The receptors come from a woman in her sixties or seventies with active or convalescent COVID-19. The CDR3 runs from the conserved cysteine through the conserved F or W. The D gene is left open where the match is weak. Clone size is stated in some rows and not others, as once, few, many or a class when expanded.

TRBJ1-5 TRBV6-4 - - CASSKQSNQPQHF TGTGCCAGCTCCAAACAAAGCAATCAGCCCCAGCATTTT
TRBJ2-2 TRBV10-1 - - CASSESARNLFF TGCGCCAGCAGTGAGTCGGCGAGGAATCTGTTTTTT
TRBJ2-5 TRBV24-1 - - CATSDPRAGETQYF TGTGCCACCAGTGATCCCCGGGCGGGTGAGACCCAGTACTTC
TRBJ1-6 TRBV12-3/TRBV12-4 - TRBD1 CASSLTGGPLHF TGTGCCAGCAGTTTAACAGGGGGACCCCTCCACTTT
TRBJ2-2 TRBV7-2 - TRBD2 CASSLSGGPNTGELFF TGTGCCAGCAGCCTGAGCGGGGGGCCGAACACCGGGGAGCTGTTTTTT
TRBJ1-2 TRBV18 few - CASSPAAESRYGYTF TGTGCCAGCTCCCCCGCGGCAGAGTCTAGATATGGCTACACCTTC
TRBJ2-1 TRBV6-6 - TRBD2 CASSSGLAGNEQFF TGTGCCAGCAGTTCAGGTCTAGCGGGCAATGAGCAGTTCTTC
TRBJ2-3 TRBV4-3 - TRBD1 CASSQDAWGTGATDTQYF TGCGCCAGCAGCCAAGACGCGTGGGGGACAGGGGCCACAGATACGCAGTATTTT
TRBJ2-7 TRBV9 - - CASSVGASHEQYF TGTGCCAGCAGCGTAGGGGCCAGCCATGAGCAGTACTTC
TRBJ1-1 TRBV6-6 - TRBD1 CASTGQDRGSEAFF TGTGCCAGCACTGGACAGGACAGGGGGTCTGAAGCTTTCTTT
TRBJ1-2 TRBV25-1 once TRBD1 CASSGQGGFYGYTF TGTGCCAGCAGTGGACAGGGGGGTTTCTATGGCTACACCTTC
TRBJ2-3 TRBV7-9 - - CASSGSKVERPSTDTQYF TGTGCCAGCAGCGGCTCGAAGGTTGAGCGCCCGAGCACAGATACGCAGTATTTT
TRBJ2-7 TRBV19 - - CASSIDLGEYEQYF TGTGCCAGTAGTATAGATCTTGGGGAGTACGAGCAGTACTTC
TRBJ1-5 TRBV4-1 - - CASSQGRVGDRGQPQHF TGCGCCAGCAGCCAAGGTCGGGTCGGCGATCGGGGTCAGCCCCAGCATTTT
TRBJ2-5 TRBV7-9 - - CASSLAAGPPYSQYF TGTGCCAGCAGCCTAGCTGCGGGACCCCCCTACTCCCAGTACTTC
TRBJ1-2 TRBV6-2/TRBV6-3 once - CASSNPGQIYGYTF TGTGCCAGCAGCAATCCCGGACAGATCTATGGCTACACCTTC
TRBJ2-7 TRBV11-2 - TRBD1 CASSLALTGGGEQYF TGTGCCAGCAGCTTAGCCCTGACAGGGGGCGGCGAGCAGTACTTC
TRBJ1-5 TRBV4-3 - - CASSQDLGAEPQHF TGCGCCAGCAGCCAAGATCTTGGGGCGGAGCCCCAGCATTTT
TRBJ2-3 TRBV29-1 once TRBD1 CSVKGQGTSTDTQYF TGCAGCGTTAAGGGACAGGGAACTAGCACAGATACGCAGTATTTT
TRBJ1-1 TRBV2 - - CASAPDRRDAEAFF TGTGCCAGCGCCCCCGACAGGCGCGACGCTGAAGCTTTCTTT
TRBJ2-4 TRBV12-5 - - CASGLGTVNIQYF TGTGCTAGTGGTTTGGGGACTGTAAACATTCAGTACTTC
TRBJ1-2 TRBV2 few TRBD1 CASSDSRTGISGYTF TGTGCCAGCAGTGATTCTCGGACAGGGATAAGTGGCTACACCTTC